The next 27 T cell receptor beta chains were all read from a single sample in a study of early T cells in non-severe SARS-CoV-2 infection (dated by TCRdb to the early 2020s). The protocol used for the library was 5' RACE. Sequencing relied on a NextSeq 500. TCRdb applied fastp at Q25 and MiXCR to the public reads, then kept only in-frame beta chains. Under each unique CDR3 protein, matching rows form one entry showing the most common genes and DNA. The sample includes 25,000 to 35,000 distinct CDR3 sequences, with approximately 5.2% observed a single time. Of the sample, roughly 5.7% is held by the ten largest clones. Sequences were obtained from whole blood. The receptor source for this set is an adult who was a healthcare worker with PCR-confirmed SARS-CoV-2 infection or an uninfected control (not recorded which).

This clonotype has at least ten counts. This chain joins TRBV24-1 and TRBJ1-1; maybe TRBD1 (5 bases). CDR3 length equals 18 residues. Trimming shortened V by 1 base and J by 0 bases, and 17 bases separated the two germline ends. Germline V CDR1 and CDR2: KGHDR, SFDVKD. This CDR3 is CATSDFTLDIPMNTEAFF. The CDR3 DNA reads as TGTGCCACCAGTGATTTTACCCTGGACATACCTATGAACACTGAAGCTTTCTTT.

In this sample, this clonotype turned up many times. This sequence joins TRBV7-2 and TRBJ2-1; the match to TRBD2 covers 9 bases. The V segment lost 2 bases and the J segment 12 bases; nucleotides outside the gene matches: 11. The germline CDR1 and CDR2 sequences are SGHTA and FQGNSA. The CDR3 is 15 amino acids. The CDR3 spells CASSLSGRPGIGQFF. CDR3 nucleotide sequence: TGTGCCAGCAGCTTAAGCGGGAGGCCCGGAATCGGGCAGTTCTTC.

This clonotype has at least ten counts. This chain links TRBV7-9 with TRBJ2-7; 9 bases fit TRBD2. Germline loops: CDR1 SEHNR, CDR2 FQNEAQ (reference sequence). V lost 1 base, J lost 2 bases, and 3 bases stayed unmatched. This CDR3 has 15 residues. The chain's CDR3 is CASSLGLAGPYEQYF. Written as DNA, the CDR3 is TGTGCCAGCAGCTTAGGGCTAGCGGGGCCCTACGAGCAGTACTTC.

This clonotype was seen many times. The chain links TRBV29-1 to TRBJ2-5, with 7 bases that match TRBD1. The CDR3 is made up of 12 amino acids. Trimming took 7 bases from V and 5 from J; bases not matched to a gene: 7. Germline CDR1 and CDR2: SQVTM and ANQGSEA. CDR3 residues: CSGRQGQETQYF. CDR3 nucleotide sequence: TGCAGCGGAAGACAGGGTCAGGAGACCCAGTACTTC.

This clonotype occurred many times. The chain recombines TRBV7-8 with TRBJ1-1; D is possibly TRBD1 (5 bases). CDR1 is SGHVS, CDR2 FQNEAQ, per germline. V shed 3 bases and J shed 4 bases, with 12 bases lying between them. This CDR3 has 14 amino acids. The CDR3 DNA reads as TGTGCCAGCAGCTTTGATTTGGGGCTCACTGAAGCTTTCTTT. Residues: CASSFDLGLTEAFF.

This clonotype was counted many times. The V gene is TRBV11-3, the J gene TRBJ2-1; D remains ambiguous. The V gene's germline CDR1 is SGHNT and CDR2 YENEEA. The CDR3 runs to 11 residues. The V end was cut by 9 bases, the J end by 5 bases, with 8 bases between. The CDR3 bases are TGTGCCAGGAGACCTCACAATGAGCAGTTCTTC. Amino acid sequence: CARRPHNEQFF.

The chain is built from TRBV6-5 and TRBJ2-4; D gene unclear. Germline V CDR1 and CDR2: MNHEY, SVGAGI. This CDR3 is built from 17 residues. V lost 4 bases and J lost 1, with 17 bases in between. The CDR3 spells CASSSHRTVAAKNIQYF. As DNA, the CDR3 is TGTGCCAGCAGTTCCCACCGTACCGTCGCTGCCAAAAACATTCAGTACTTC.

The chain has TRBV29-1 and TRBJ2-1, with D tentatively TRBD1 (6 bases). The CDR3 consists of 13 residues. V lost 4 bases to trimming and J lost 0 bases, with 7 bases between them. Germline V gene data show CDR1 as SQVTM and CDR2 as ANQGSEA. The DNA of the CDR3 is TGCAGCGTTGGAGGGGGCTCCTACAATGAGCAGTTCTTC. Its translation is CSVGGGSYNEQFF.

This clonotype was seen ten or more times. CDR3 sequence: CASSPVTGRNTGELFF. DNA for the CDR3: TGTGCCAGCTCACCGGTGACAGGGAGGAACACCGGGGAGCTGTTTTTT. This sequence joins TRBV18 and TRBJ2-2; 7 nucleotides match TRBD1. The trim removed 3 bases at V and 1 base at J, leaving 5 bases unmatched. CDR1 is KGHSH, CDR2 LQKENI, per germline. This CDR3 region has 16 residues. Full variable domain (rest looked up from reference TRBV18 and TRBJ2-2): NAGVMQNPRHLVRRRGQEARLRCSPMKGHSHVYWYRQLPEEGLKFMVYLQKENIIDESGMPKERFSAEFPKEGPSILRIQQVVRGDSAAYFCASSPVTGRNTGELFFGEGSRLTVL.

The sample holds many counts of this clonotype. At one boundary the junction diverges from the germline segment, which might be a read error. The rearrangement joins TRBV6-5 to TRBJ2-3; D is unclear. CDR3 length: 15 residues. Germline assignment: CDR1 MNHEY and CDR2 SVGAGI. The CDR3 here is CASSYYAKSTDTQYF. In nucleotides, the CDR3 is TGTGCCAGCAGCTACTACGCGAAAAGCACAGATACGCAGTATTTT.

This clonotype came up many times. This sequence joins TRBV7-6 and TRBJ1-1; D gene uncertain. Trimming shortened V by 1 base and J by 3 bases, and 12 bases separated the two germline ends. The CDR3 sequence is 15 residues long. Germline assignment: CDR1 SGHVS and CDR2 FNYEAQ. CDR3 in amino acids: CASSLESWGDTEAFF. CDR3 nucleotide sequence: TGTGCCAGCAGCTTAGAGTCGTGGGGTGACACTGAAGCTTTCTTT.

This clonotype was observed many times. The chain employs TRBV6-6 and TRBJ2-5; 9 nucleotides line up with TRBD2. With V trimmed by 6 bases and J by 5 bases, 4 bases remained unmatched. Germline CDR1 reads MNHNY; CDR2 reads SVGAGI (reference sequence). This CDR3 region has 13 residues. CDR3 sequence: CASRAGGLETQYF. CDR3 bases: TGTGCCAGCAGGGCGGGAGGGTTGGAGACCCAGTACTTC.

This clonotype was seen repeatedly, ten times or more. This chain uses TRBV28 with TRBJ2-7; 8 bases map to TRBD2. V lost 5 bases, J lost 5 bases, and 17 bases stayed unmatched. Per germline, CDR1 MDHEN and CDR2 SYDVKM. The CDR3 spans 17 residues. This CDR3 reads CASSPSGLAGKSHEQYF. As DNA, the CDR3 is TGTGCCAGCAGTCCCAGTGGGTTAGCGGGAAAGAGTCACGAGCAGTACTTC.

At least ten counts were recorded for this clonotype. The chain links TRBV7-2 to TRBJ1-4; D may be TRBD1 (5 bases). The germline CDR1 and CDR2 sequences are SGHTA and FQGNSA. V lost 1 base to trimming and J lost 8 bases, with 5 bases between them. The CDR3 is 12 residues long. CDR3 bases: TGTGCCAGCAGCTTAGAGGGGGAAAAACTGTTTTTT. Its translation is CASSLEGEKLFF.

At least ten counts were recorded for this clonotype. CDR3 in amino acids: CASSDSGTYQETQYF. Written as DNA, the CDR3 is TGTGCCAGCAGCGACAGCGGGACGTACCAAGAGACCCAGTACTTC. The chain links TRBV3-1 to TRBJ2-5; TRBD2 matches at 7 bases. This CDR3 spans 15 amino acids. The V and J ends lost 5 bases and 0 bases, in that order; junction bases with no gene match: 6. The germline V gene has CDR1 LGHDT and CDR2 YNNKEL (reference sequence).

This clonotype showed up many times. DNA of the CDR3: TGTGCCAGCAGGATGGACAGTCAAAGGACCCAGTACTTC. This translates into CASRMDSQRTQYF. This chain connects TRBV6-6 to TRBJ2-5, with D possibly TRBD1 on 6 matching bases. From germline, CDR1 is MNHNY and CDR2 SVGAGI (reference sequence). This CDR3 spans 13 amino acids. V lost 6 bases and J 7 bases, leaving 15 bases between the germline ends.

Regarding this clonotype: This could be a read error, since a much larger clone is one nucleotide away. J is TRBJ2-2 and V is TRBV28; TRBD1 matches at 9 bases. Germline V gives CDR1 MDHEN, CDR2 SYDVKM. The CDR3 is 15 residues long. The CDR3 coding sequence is TGTGCCAGCAACCACAGGGGGCCGAACACCGGGGAGCTGCTTTTT. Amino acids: CASNHRGPNTGELLF.

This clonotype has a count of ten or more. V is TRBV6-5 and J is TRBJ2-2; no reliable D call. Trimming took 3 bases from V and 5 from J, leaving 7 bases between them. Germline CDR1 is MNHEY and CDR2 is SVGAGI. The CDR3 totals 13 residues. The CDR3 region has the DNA TGTGCCAGCAGTTATACCGCAACCGGGGAGCTGTTTTTT. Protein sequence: CASSYTATGELFF.

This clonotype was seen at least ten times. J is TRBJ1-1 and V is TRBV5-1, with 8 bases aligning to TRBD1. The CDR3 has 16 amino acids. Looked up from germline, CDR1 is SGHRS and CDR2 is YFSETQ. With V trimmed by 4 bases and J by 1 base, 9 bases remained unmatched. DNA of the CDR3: TGCGCCAGCAGCCAAAAGACAGGACAGGGGAACACTGAAGCTTTCTTT. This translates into CASSQKTGQGNTEAFF.

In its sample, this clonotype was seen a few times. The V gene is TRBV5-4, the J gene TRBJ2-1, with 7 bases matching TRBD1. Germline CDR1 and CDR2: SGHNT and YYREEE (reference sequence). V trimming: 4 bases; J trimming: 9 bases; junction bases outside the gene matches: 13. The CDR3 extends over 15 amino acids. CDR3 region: CASSLTGRAMSEQFF. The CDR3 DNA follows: TGTGCCAGCAGCCTGACAGGGCGCGCAATGAGTGAGCAGTTCTTC.

For the CDR3, the DNA is TGTGCCGCCGGGGACAGCGAGCCTCCTTACGAGCAGTACTTC. Translating gives CAAGDSEPPYEQYF. The chain joins TRBV6-6 to TRBJ2-7, with 7 bases matching TRBD1. This CDR3 comprises 14 residues. Trimming removed 11 bases from V and 4 bases from J; junction bases left unmatched: 14. Germline loops: CDR1 MNHNY, CDR2 SVGAGI (reference sequence).

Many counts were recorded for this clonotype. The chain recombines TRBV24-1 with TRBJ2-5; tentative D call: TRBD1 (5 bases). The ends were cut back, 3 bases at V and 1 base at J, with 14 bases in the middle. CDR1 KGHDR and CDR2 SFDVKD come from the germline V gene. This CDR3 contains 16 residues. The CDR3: CATSDRTQVGQETQYF. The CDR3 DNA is TGTGCCACCAGTGATCGTACACAGGTCGGCCAAGAGACCCAGTACTTC.

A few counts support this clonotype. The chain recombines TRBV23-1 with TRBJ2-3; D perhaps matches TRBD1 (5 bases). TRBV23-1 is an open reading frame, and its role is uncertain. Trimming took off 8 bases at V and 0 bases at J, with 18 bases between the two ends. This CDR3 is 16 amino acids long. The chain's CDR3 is CASVPCLGASTDTQYF. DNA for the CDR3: TGCGCCAGCGTCCCGTGCTTAGGGGCTAGCACAGATACGCAGTATTTT.

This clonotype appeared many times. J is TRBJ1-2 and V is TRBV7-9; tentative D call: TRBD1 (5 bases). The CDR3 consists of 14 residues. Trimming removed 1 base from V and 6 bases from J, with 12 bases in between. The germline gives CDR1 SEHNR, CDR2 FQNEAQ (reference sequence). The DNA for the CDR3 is TGTGCCAGCAGCTTAGGCAGGGTAGGAGATGGCTACACCTTC. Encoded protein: CASSLGRVGDGYTF.

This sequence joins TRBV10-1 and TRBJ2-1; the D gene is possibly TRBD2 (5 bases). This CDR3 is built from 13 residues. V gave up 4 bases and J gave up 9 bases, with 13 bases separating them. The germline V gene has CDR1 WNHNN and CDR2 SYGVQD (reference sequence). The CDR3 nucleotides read TGCGCCAGCAGTGTTGCTAGCCATACTGAGCAGTTCTTC. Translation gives CASSVASHTEQFF.

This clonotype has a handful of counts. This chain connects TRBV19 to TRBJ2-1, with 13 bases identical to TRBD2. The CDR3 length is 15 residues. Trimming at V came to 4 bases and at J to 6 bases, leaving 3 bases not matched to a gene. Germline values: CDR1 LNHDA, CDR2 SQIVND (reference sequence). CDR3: CASSKGTSGINEQFF. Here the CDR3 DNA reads TGTGCCAGTAGTAAAGGGACTAGCGGGATCAATGAGCAGTTCTTC.

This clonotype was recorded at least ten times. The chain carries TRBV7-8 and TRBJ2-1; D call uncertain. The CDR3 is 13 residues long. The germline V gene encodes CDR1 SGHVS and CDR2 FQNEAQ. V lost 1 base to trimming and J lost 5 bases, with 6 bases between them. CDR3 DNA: TGTGCCAGCAGCTTAGGGTCCAACAATGAGCAGTTCTTC. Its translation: CASSLGSNNEQFF.